What follows is one T cell receptor (beta chain) and its context. As yet, its antigen is unknown. Noted time point: newly diagnosed GD, antithyroid drugs for less than 3 months. PBMC-derived RNA was used for the TCR library. Patients all came to the study from an endocrinology department in Xi'an, China. The sample is drawn from a study of regulatory T cells in long-lasting Graves disease. Regarding the study as a whole: There was favoring of TRBV28, TRBJ1-2 and TRBJ2-5 in persistent disease.

The CDR3 sequence is 15 residues long. Trimming cost V 0 bases and J 8 bases; bases outside gene matches: 8. Germline V gives CDR1 SGHAT, CDR2 FQNNGV. Researchers made TCR beta libraries by using iRepertoire HTBI primers and running Arm-PCR on CDR3 regions. TCRdb reprocessed the multiplex PCR reads via MiXCR and lists one record per CDR3 protein. The sample lists 600,000 to 650,000 distinct CDR3 sequences, roughly 15% occurring once. Another study also made use of these data, one on T cells in Graves' hyperthyroidism and ophthalmopathy. That study reports: First-round RT-PCR targeting the TCR CDR3 was performed with the HTBI primer set.

J is TRBJ2-3 and V is TRBV11-2; 7 bases fit TRBD2. The sample consisted of peripheral blood mononuclear cells (PBMCs), taken at new diagnosis, from a patient treated with antithyroid drugs. The source is a woman between 25 and 40 years old with Graves disease. CDR3 nucleotide sequence: TGTGCCAGCAGCTTAGATCCCGCGGGAGTATCTACGCAGTATTTT. It codes for CASSLDPAGVSTQYF.